These T cell receptor beta chains were read from a single sample in a study of T cells in localized non-small cell lung cancer. The repertoire was sequenced with immunoSEQ multiplex PCR; TCRdb's copy has only in-frame clones and lacks some. The sample consists of more than 40,000 clones, roughly 86% of them appearing once. The material was PBMCs, obtained before any cancer treatment. The origin of the receptors is a man aged 35-75 years with stage II lung adenocarcinoma. CDR3s include the opening cysteine and the closing phenylalanine or tryptophan.

v_gene: TRBV19; CDR3aa: CASSQGLGTEAFF
v_gene: TRBV4-1; CDR3aa: CASSQSRDREGTEAFF
v_gene: TRBV29-1; CDR3aa: CSVVGRSYNEQFF
v_gene: TRBV5-6; CDR3aa: CASSLGTDYGYTF
v_gene: TRBV4-1; CDR3aa: CASSQDLGGMTDTQYF
v_gene: TRBV10-3; CDR3aa: CAIKVGISDTQYF
v_gene: TRBV12-5; CDR3aa: CASARGQSTDTQYF
v_gene: TRBV5-1; CDR3aa: CASTPGLVNTGELFF
v_gene: TRBV7-8; CDR3aa: CASSSLAVEQYF
v_gene: TRBV18; CDR3aa: CASSPGPGIEAFF
v_gene: TRBV28; CDR3aa: CASSWGQGLGYTF
v_gene: TRBV6-1; CDR3aa: CASRTGSNTGELFF
v_gene: TRBV25-1; CDR3aa: CASSEYGNSPLHF
v_gene: TRBV19; CDR3aa: CASSEQLNTEAFF
v_gene: TRBV27; CDR3aa: CASSSRTGSRKLDTEAFF
v_gene: TRBV19; CDR3aa: CASSIEPRDTQYF
v_gene: TRBV19; CDR3aa: CASSMTSNNQPQHF
v_gene: TRBV18; CDR3aa: CASSGTEGNTIYF
v_gene: TRBV28; CDR3aa: CASSLADNSYEQYF
v_gene: TRBV11-2; CDR3aa: CASSLVGQGQETQYF
v_gene: TRBV7-6; CDR3aa: CASSSRQGNYGYTF
v_gene: TRBV5-4; CDR3aa: CASSLRPPYEQYF
v_gene: TRBV5-6; CDR3aa: CASSFWGGADYGYTF
v_gene: TRBV6-6; CDR3aa: CAVRVGPQGENQPQHF
v_gene: TRBV10-2; CDR3aa: CASRIAGAITDTQYF
v_gene: TRBV9; CDR3aa: CASSVGDTQYF
v_gene: TRBV5-5; CDR3aa: CASSAQGAREPQHF